The clone carrying this TCR beta chain was recorded a few times. Its antigen is not identified. V dropped 0 bases and J dropped 7; count of bases not matched to a gene: 8. This CDR3 has 16 residues. CDR1 LNHDA and CDR2 SQIVND come from the germline V gene (reference sequence). The data were taken from a study of neoadjuvant anti-PD-1 for oral cavity cancer. Study-level information: Patients without progression got a fourth dose around day 43. Study-wide results and caveats: Each response group had just a few patients in TCR analyses.

Time point denoted: after neoadjuvant nivolumab, at surgical resection. No culture or expansion preceded analysis of these blood cells. Data came from immunoSEQ multiplex PCR; TCRdb stores just in-frame clones and leaves some out. Of some 14,000 clones in the sample, roughly 74% are singletons; the top ten hold less than 3.5%. The chain couples TRBV19 to TRBJ2-2; 7 bases line up with TRBD1. This specimen consisted of PBMCs, obtained after nivolumab (anti-PD-1) treatment. This receptor was obtained from a person between 40 and 79 years old with oral cavity squamous cell carcinoma. The CDR3 reads CASSIDAGTENGELFF. The CDR3, as DNA: TGTGCCAGTAGTATAGATGCCGGGACAGAAAACGGGGAGCTGTTTTTT.